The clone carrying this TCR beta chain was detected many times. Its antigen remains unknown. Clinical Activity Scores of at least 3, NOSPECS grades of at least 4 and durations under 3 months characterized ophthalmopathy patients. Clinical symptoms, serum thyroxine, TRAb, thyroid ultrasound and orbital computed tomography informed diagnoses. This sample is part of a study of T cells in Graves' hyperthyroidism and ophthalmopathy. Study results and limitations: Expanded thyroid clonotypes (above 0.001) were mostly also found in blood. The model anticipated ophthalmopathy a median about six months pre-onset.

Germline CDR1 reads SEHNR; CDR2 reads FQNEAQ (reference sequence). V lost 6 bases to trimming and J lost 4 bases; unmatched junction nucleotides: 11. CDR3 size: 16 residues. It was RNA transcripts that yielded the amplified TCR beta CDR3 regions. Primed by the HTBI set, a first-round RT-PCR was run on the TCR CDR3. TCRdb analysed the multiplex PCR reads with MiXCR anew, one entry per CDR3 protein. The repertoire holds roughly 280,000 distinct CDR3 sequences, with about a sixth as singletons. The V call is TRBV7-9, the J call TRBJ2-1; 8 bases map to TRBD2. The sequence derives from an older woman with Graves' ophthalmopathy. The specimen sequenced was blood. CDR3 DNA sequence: TGTGCCAGCAGTTTTAAAGCGGGAGTGGTTTACAATGAGCAGTTCTTC. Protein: CASSFKAGVVYNEQFF.